Listed below are T cell receptor beta chains from one sample, sequenced in a study of blood T cells in healthy people across ages. Via MiXCR, TCRdb re-called the 5' RACE reads, giving one row per CDR3 protein. The data hold about 780,000 distinct CDR3 sequences, with about 47% observed a single time. Sequencing was carried out using blood. The receptors derive from a man at least 80 years old in good health. The conserved cysteine and the conserved F or W are not part of the CDR3 here. A D gene is named only where the DNA matches it firmly.

>TRBJ2-7|14|TRBV7-2|TRBD2
ASSLVSSGSTYEQY
>TRBJ1-1|14|TRBV25-1|-
ASSEWGGDPQTEAF
>TRBJ2-5|13|TRBV6-2/TRBV6-3|-
ASTPGTPHQETQY
>TRBJ1-5|9|TRBV28|-
VAGGNQPQH
>TRBJ2-7|11|TRBV7-2|-
ASSARFSYEQY
>TRBJ1-2|13|TRBV6-2/TRBV6-3|-
ASSFDAADNYGYT
>TRBJ2-1|11|TRBV12-3/TRBV12-4|-
ASSSADRSEQF
>TRBJ1-5|11|TRBV20-1|-
SAAGGPNQPQH
>TRBJ2-5|13|TRBV5-1|-
ASSLEVGVRETQY
>TRBJ2-7|11|TRBV29-1|-
SVGTASSYEQY
>TRBJ1-1|13|TRBV29-1|TRBD1
SVEDGGGANTEAF
>-|11|TRBV29-1|-
SVEDGAQDEQY
>TRBJ2-5|12|TRBV24-1|TRBD2
ATSVAGVQETQY
>TRBJ2-1|13|TRBV7-2|TRBD2
ASSPQGGRANEQF
>TRBJ1-2|11|TRBV10-3|TRBD1
AISLDRGNGYT
>TRBJ2-7|10|TRBV28|-
ASSSAIYEQY
>TRBJ2-7|14|TRBV20-1|-
SASPPSGEHSYEQY
>TRBJ1-2|11|TRBV27|-
ASSVVGRGGYT
>TRBJ2-1|12|TRBV6-2/TRBV6-3|-
ASSDAGDHNEQF
>TRBJ2-5|13|TRBV5-1|-
ASSLGTQSQETQY
>TRBJ2-5|14|TRBV20-1|TRBD2
SALGLAGGPEETQY
>TRBJ1-2|10|TRBV12-3/TRBV12-4|-
ASADGNYGYT
>TRBJ1-4|12|TRBV12-3/TRBV12-4|-
ASRLGGGVEKLF
>TRBJ2-5|11|TRBV28|-
ASSFPGTTERY
>TRBJ1-4|13|TRBV20-1|-
SARDLGRSNEKLF
>TRBJ2-3|14|TRBV7-9|TRBD2
ASSLGLAGNTDTQY
>TRBJ2-7|14|TRBV7-9|-
ASSLALGRGRYEQY
>TRBJ2-5|12|TRBV12-3/TRBV12-4|-
ASSPKAGQETQY
>TRBJ1-1|11|TRBV20-1|-
SARVSGRTEAF